The clone carrying this T cell receptor beta chain was seen a handful of times. The antigen is not known. The sample comes from a study of CD8 T cells in ankylosing spondylitis. This CDR3 comprises 16 residues. Germline CDR1 reads SGHRS; CDR2 reads YFSETQ. The trim removed 3 bases at V and 5 bases at J, leaving 12 bases unmatched. TCRdb independently ran MiXCR on the 5' RACE reads; one entry per CDR3 protein. The sample lists some 30,000 distinct CDR3 sequences, more than 13% occurring once. Study results and caveats: Reportedly, disease-linked clones are significantly enriched in ankylosing spondylitis patients' matched synovial fluid. Apparently characteristic of ankylosing spondylitis blood was a TCR beta motif (about 8 highly homologous variants).

This clonotype was sampled from a male donor with ankylosing spondylitis or in good health (not recorded which). The chain is built from TRBV5-1 and TRBJ2-3, with 7 bases matching TRBD2. Sequenced material: blood. The CDR3 sequence: CASSSTGRRQIDTQYF. In DNA form, the CDR3 reads TGCGCCAGCAGCTCAACCGGGAGGAGACAGATAGATACGCAGTATTTT.